One and the same sample provided the 13 T cell receptor beta chains below, sequenced in a study of T cell repertoires in cytomegalovirus infection. TCRdb re-derived calls from the reads in MiXCR, one entry per CDR3 protein. Among 800,000 to 950,000 distinct CDR3 sequences listed, about 30% were seen once. For these receptors, no antigen is known. The sample consisted of cultured CD8+ T cells from PBMCs, taken from culture after CMV antigen stimulation. The receptor source for this set is a human donor in good health (CMV status not recorded). Some clones in this sample may be carry-over from other donors' samples.

This clonotype came up many times. The rearrangement uses TRBV7-2 and TRBJ2-5; 8 bases agree with TRBD2. This CDR3 comprises 13 residues. The germline V gene encodes CDR1 SGHTA and CDR2 FQGNSA. Trimming took 8 bases from V and 4 from J; bases not matched to a gene: 6. The CDR3 loop is CASSGGGGETQYF. The CDR3 DNA sequence: TGTGCCAGCTCGGGGGGGGGAGGAGAGACCCAGTACTTC.

The chain links TRBV12-3 or TRBV12-4 to TRBJ2-7; D tentatively reads TRBD1 or TRBD2 (5 bases each). This CDR3 is 13 amino acids long. V was clipped by 7 bases and J by 2 bases, with 12 bases between them. CDR3 DNA: TGTGCCAGCAAACCTCCGGGGCCCTACGAGCAGTACTTC. It encodes CASKPPGPYEQYF.

This clonotype was seen a handful of times. The chain combines TRBV20-1 with TRBJ2-1; TRBD2 matches at 14 bases. The J segment lost 4 bases and the V segment lost 6 bases, leaving 11 bases of the junction unmatched. Germline V CDR1 and CDR2: DFQATT, SNEGSKA (reference sequence). The CDR3 is made up of 17 amino acids. The CDR3 loop reads CSARRLAGGPWYNEQFF. DNA of the CDR3: TGCAGTGCCCGACGACTAGCGGGGGGGCCTTGGTACAATGAGCAGTTCTTC.

This clonotype appeared a few times. V and J are TRBV6-2 or TRBV6-3 and TRBJ2-7; D unresolved. Germline V gene data show CDR1 as MNHEY and CDR2 as SVGEGT. V was pared by 2 bases and J by 4 bases, with 12 bases between. The CDR3 covers 14 residues. This CDR3 reads CASSYVANPYEQYV. DNA for the CDR3: TGTGCCAGCAGTTACGTTGCCAATCCGTACGAGCAGTACGTC.

This clonotype was detected a few times. The J gene is TRBJ2-3, the V gene TRBV4-1; either TRBD1 or TRBD2 may supply D (5 bases each). The CDR3 runs to 14 residues. The germline V gene encodes CDR1 MGHRA and CDR2 YSYEKL. V was clipped by 2 bases and J by 3 bases, with 9 bases between them. The DNA of the CDR3 is TGCGCCAGCAGCCAAAACGGGGCGACAGATACGCAGTATTTT. It translates to CASSQNGATDTQYF.

This clonotype was seen a few times. This chain links TRBV7-2 with TRBJ2-1, with 9 bases lining up with TRBD2. The V and J ends lost 5 bases and 10 bases, in that order; junction bases with no gene match: 15. The CDR3 extends over 16 amino acids. CDR1 is SGHTA, CDR2 FQGNSA, per germline. The CDR3 is CASSLGHLAGSMEQFF. CDR3 nucleotide sequence: TGTGCCAGCAGCCTGGGGCACCTAGCGGGGAGTATGGAGCAGTTCTTC.

Notes on this clonotype: The junction differs from germline at one of its ends, possibly a read error. The chain employs TRBV7-6 and TRBJ2-3; 7 bases line up with TRBD2. The CDR3 length is 16 residues. Germline values: CDR1 SGHVS, CDR2 FNYEAQ. The CDR3 loop is CTSSVGEGPSTDTQYF. The CDR3 DNA reads as TGTACCAGCAGCGTAGGGGAGGGTCCTAGCACAGATACGCAGTATTTT.

Turning to this clonotype: One junction end does not reproduce the germline sequence, and a read error may be involved. The gene calls are TRBV27 and TRBJ1-1, with D maybe TRBD1 (5 bases). Germline loops: CDR1 MNHEY, CDR2 SMNVEV (reference sequence). The CDR3 is made up of 14 amino acids. The chain's CDR3 is CANSSRGVVTEAFF. The CDR3 nucleotides read TGTGCCAACAGTTCGAGAGGGGTGGTCACTGAAGCTTTCTTT.

The gene calls are TRBV12-3 or TRBV12-4 and TRBJ2-1; no definite D call. Trimming shortened V by 3 bases and J by 7 bases, and 10 bases separated the two germline ends. This CDR3 is 13 amino acids long. CDR3 nucleotide sequence: TGTGCCAGCAGTTTTCTTTGGGTAAATGAGCAGTTCTTC. It codes for CASSFLWVNEQFF.

This CDR3 is CASSFGRASYEQYF. The CDR3 DNA follows: TGTGCCAGCAGCTTCGGCAGGGCCTCCTACGAGCAGTACTTC. This chain uses TRBV7-9 with TRBJ2-7; D is possibly TRBD1 (5 bases). The CDR3 is made up of 14 amino acids. V was cut by 3 bases and J by 0 bases, with 9 bases left in between. Germline assignment: CDR1 SEHNR and CDR2 FQNEAQ (reference sequence).

The chain uses TRBV4-3 and TRBJ1-4; 7 bases agree with TRBD1. CDR1 and CDR2 from the germline V gene are LGHNA and YSLEER. Losses at the gene ends were 5 bases for V and 5 bases for J; bases not matched to a gene: 8. The CDR3 runs 15 residues. For the CDR3, the DNA is TGCGCCAGCAGCTCTAAAGAGGACAGGAATGAAAAACTGTTTTTT. Encoded protein: CASSSKEDRNEKLFF.

This clonotype was counted a few times. The rearrangement uses TRBV6-5 and TRBJ1-4, with D maybe TRBD1 (5 bases). The CDR3 is 13 amino acids. CDR1 is MNHEY, CDR2 SVGAGI, per germline. V lost 2 bases and J lost 8, with 9 bases in between. CDR3 sequence reads: CASSYGGWEKLFF. The CDR3 bases are TGTGCCAGCAGTTACGGGGGATGGGAAAAACTGTTTTTT.

In DNA form, the CDR3 reads TGTGTCACCGTGCCAAGCCTCGCGCACTATGGCTACACCTTC. This codes for CVTVPSLAHYGYTF. The genes are TRBV12-3 or TRBV12-4 and TRBJ1-2; D gene ambiguous. The CDR3 spans 14 residues.